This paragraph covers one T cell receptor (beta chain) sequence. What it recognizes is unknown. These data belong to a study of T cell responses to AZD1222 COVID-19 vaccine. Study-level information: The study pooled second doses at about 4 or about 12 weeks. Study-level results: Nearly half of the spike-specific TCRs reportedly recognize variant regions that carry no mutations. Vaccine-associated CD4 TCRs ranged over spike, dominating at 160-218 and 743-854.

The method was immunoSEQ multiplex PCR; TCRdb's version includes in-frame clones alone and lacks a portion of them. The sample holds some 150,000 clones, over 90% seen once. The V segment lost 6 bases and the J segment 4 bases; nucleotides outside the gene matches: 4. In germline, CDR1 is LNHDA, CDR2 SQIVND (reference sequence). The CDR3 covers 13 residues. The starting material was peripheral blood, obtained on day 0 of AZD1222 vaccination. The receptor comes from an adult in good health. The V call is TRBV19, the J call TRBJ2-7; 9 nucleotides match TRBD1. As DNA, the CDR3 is TGTGCCAGTAGATCGGGACAGGGATACGAGCAGTACTTC. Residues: CASRSGQGYEQYF.